In this sample, the clone carrying this T cell receptor beta chain turned up a few times. Germline V gene sequence: CDR1 SGHRS, CDR2 YFSETQ. The CDR3 has 13 residues. Trimming shortened V by 4 bases and J by 0 bases, and 8 bases separated the two germline ends. This sample stems from a study of T cells in Graves' hyperthyroidism and ophthalmopathy. RNA transcripts were the template for amplifying TCR beta CDR3 regions. The HTBI primer set drove a first-round RT-PCR of the TCR CDR3. TCRdb re-called the multiplex PCR reads with MiXCR, one entry per CDR3 protein. The sample yields fewer than 400,000 distinct CDR3 sequences, about an eighth seen once.

The sequencing sample was made of blood. The chain joins TRBV5-1 to TRBJ2-7; no definite D call. This sequence was found in a man aged 45-60 years with Graves' ophthalmopathy. Written as DNA, the CDR3 is TGCGCCAGCAGCCAGGCGAGCTCCTACGAGCAGTACTTC. Protein sequence: CASSQASSYEQYF. Looking up the rest from reference TRBV5-1 and TRBJ2-7 gives the full variable domain: KAGVTQTPRYLIKTRGQQVTLSCSPISGHRSVSWYQQTPGQGLQFLFEYFSETQRNKGNFPGRFSGRQFSNSRSEMNVSTLELGDSALYLCASSQASSYEQYFGPGTRLTVT.